This T cell receptor beta chain was recovered during a study of a mutant IDH1 vaccine in newly diagnosed glioma. Time point specified: week 35, safety follow-up. Vaccination used 300 ug of mutant IDH1 20-mer peptide per dose, with topical imiquimod. V lost 1 base, J lost 1 base, and 17 bases lay in between. The CDR3 spans 17 residues. CDR1 is SGHRS, CDR2 YFSETQ, per germline. Profiling relied on immunoSEQ multiplex PCR, and the TCRdb table lists in-frame clones only, not all of them. The sample contains fewer than 35,000 clones, roughly 75% of which appear only once. Concerning this clone: Antigen: not known.

The sample in question was PBMCs, obtained from a glioma patient whose treatment included an IDH1 peptide vaccine. The chain uses TRBV5-1 and TRBJ1-1, with D perhaps TRBD1 (6 bases). This sequence originates from a woman aged 40-49 years with glioma. The CDR3 sequence is CASSLMFGGAGNTEAFF. Written as DNA, the CDR3 is TGCGCCAGCAGCTTGATGTTTGGGGGCGCGGGGAACACTGAAGCTTTCTTT.